These T cell receptor beta chains were read from a single sample in a study of T cell responses to AZD1222 COVID-19 vaccine. Sequencing used immunoSEQ multiplex PCR; TCRdb keeps in-frame clones, though not all of them. The repertoire consists of around 160,000 clones, with about 93% occurring once and the leading ten covering about 2.1%. Sequencing was performed on peripheral blood, taken on day 0 of AZD1222 vaccination. All receptors come from an adult in good health. Each CDR3 is given with its conserved first and last residue. A D gene is named only where the DNA matches it firmly. Clone sizes are given selectively: once, few, many, or a class where the clone is expanded.

abundance	d_gene	v_gene	j_gene	CDR3nt	CDR3aa
NA	NA	TRBV27	TRBJ2-1	TGTGCCAGCAGTGTCCCTGGCTACTGGAATGAGCAGTTCTTC	CASSVPGYWNEQFF
NA	NA	TRBV14	TRBJ1-1	TGTGCCAGCAGCCAAGTACCTGCTGGGGACACTGAAGCTTTCTTT	CASSQVPAGDTEAFF
NA	NA	TRBV21-1	TRBJ2-7	TGTGCCAGCAGCAAGGTTCAAGGTTACTACGAGCAGTACTTC	CASSKVQGYYEQYF
NA	TRBD1	TRBV10-3	TRBJ1-1	TGTGCCATAGGAAGCCGACAGGGGCTGAACACTGAAGCTTTCTTT	CAIGSRQGLNTEAFF
NA	TRBD1	TRBV29-1	TRBJ1-1	TGCAGCGGGGACAGGGGAGGGTCTGAAGCTTTCTTT	CSGDRGGSEAFF
NA	TRBD1	TRBV7-8	TRBJ1-1	TGTGCCAGCATACCGGGACAGACTGGGATTGCTTTCTTT	CASIPGQTGIAFF
NA	TRBD1	TRBV12-5	TRBJ1-2	TGTGCTAGTGTCCAGGGGGGTCACTATGGCTACACCTTC	CASVQGGHYGYTF
NA	NA	TRBV10-2	TRBJ1-1	TGCGCCAGCAGTCAAAGCCGCCGGGCCGCAGCTTTCTTT	CASSQSRRAAAFF
NA	TRBD2	TRBV11-3	TRBJ2-3	TGTGCCAGCAGCTCAGGGACTAGCGGGGGTTCGGCGGATACGCAGTATTTT	CASSSGTSGGSADTQYF
NA	NA	TRBV5-8	TRBJ1-5	TGTGCCAGCAGCTTGTGGGACCAGCCCCAGCATTTT	CASSLWDQPQHF
NA	NA	TRBV9	TRBJ2-3	TGTGCCAGCAGCGTAGGGAGGGGGGGCACAGATACGCAGTATTTT	CASSVGRGGTDTQYF
NA	NA	TRBV9	TRBJ2-3	TGTGCCAGCAGCGTAGGGGCCGGCGACACAGATACGCAGTATTTT	CASSVGAGDTDTQYF
NA	TRBD1	TRBV5-8	TRBJ1-4	TGTGCCAGCAGATGGACAGGGGTGGAAGGTGAAAAACTGTTTTTT	CASRWTGVEGEKLFF
NA	TRBD1	TRBV7-9	TRBJ2-4	TGTGCCAGCAGCTTAGGGAGACAGGGGGCCAAAAACATTCAGTACTTC	CASSLGRQGAKNIQYF
NA	NA	TRBV5-4	TRBJ2-3	TGTGCCAGCAGCGTTTCGGTGGAGGGCGCAGATACGCAGTATTTT	CASSVSVEGADTQYF
few	NA	TRBV4-1	TRBJ1-2	TGCGCCAGCAGCCAAGATGAGGGCGCGTCTAACTATGGCTACACCTTC	CASSQDEGASNYGYTF
once	NA	TRBV24-1	TRBJ2-2	TGTGCCACCAGCCCCCGGGACACAAACACCGGGGAGCTGTTTTTT	CATSPRDTNTGELFF
NA	NA	TRBV15	TRBJ1-5	TGTGCCACCAGCAGAGATGATCAGCCCCAGCATTTT	CATSRDDQPQHF
NA	NA	TRBV7-6	TRBJ2-7	TGTGCCAGCAGCTTAGCGGGGGGACGACCCTACGAGCAGTACTTC	CASSLAGGRPYEQYF
NA	TRBD1	TRBV25-1	TRBJ2-7	TGTGCCAGCAGGGAGGGTTCCGGGACAGGGAACTACGAGCAGTACTTC	CASREGSGTGNYEQYF
NA	TRBD1	TRBV10-2	TRBJ1-2	TGCGCCAGCAGGGAGGACAGGGCTTATGGCTACACCTTC	CASREDRAYGYTF
NA	NA	TRBV19	TRBJ1-5	TGTGCCAGTAGTATACGCGGGATCCGTCAGCCCCAGCATTTT	CASSIRGIRQPQHF
NA	TRBD1	TRBV5-6	TRBJ1-2	TGTGCCAGCAGCTCCGGGACAGGGAAATATGGCTACACCTTC	CASSSGTGKYGYTF
once	NA	TRBV20-1	TRBJ1-4	TGCAGTGCTCTGATAAATGAAAAACTGTTTTTT	CSALINEKLFF
few	NA	TRBV25-1	TRBJ2-2	TGTGCCAGCAGTTATCGGCAGGGCGGGCTGTTTTTT	CASSYRQGGLFF